The sequence of this TCR beta chain was determined in a study of control samples from healthy donors and cancer patients. Losses at the gene ends were 6 bases for V and 3 bases for J; bases not matched to a gene: 4. This CDR3 has 13 amino acids. The germline CDR1 and CDR2 sequences are LNHDA and SQIVND (reference sequence). Assay: immunoSEQ multiplex PCR; the TCRdb copy retains only in-frame clones and omits some. The table has under 150,000 clones, roughly 89% seen once. Regarding this clone: The same CDR3 arises from other DNA sequences in this sample as well.

Sequencing was performed on blood. This TCR came from a young man in good health. V and J are TRBV19 and TRBJ1-2; TRBD1 agrees at 7 bases. The CDR3 bases are TGTGCCAGTAGCTTCAGGGGGGACTATGGCTACACCTTC. This encodes CASSFRGDYGYTF.